This T cell receptor beta chain was captured in a study of cytomegalovirus exposure and HLA in healthy donors. CDR1 and CDR2 from the germline V gene are SEHNR and FQNEAQ (reference sequence). This CDR3 is 15 amino acids long. Trimming stripped 5 bases from V and 3 bases from J, with 16 bases between. This PCR relied on a set of 60 Vbeta primers and 13 Jbeta primers. The data were produced by immunoSEQ multiplex PCR, yet TCRdb's version contains in-frame clones alone and is incomplete. The sample has over 200,000 clones, 75% to 80% seen once. Sequenced: PBMCs. The sequence came from a male donor in good health and CMV-seronegative. The V gene is TRBV7-9, the J gene TRBJ1-2; TRBD1 might be the D (6 bases). The CDR3 loop reads CASSPRQVTDYGYTF. The CDR3 DNA follows: TGTGCCAGCAGCCCCCGACAGGTTACCGACTATGGCTACACCTTC.